This TCR beta chain derives from a study of CD8 T cells in ankylosing spondylitis. This clonotype was picked up many times. Its target is not known. Quantitative molecular-barcoded 5'-RACE generated the TCR beta libraries. TCRdb processed the 5' RACE reads anew with MiXCR; each CDR3 protein has one entry. Altogether around 890,000 distinct CDR3 sequences are present, approximately 12% being singletons, with the ten largest covering 0.51%. Study-wide results and limits: A TCR beta motif of roughly eight highly homologous variants seemed to mark ankylosing spondylitis blood. Earlier studies detected some motif variants in reactive arthritis synovial fluid and blood. The disease-linked clones had a CD8+ phenotype and low blood frequencies. Matched synovial fluid from ankylosing spondylitis patients was reported to be enriched for disease-linked clones.

V gave up 3 bases and J gave up 4 bases, with 9 bases separating them. Per the germline V gene, CDR1 is SGHTA and CDR2 is FQGNSA. The CDR3 has 13 residues. This sequence originates from a male donor with ankylosing spondylitis. V and J are TRBV7-2 and TRBJ1-1; no reliable D call. Sequencing used blood, either unsorted or a sorted T cell fraction (not recorded which). CDR3 nucleotide sequence: TGTGCCAGCAGCTTTAAGGGAGGCACTGAAGCTTTCTTT. Translated, it gives CASSFKGGTEAFF.